This TCR beta chain was identified during a study of identical twins (dated by TCRdb to about 2016). Looking at the study overall: The study deep-sequenced TCR alpha and beta repertoires from monozygotic twins, unrelated adults of various ages and cord blood to test whether fetal clonotypes persist. Replicate twin experiments were performed at different times using different library preparation protocols to rule out contamination.

The study at large found these results: Invariant T cells such as MAIT and iNKT could partly confound zero-insertion analyses, although diverse VJ usage argued against such confounding for most clonotypes. Fewer insertions were carried by abundant cord blood beta clonotypes, a similar but weaker trend appeared in young adult naive repertoires, and no such trend appeared in memory repertoires. Compared with coincidental sharing between unrelated individuals, out-of-frame TCR alpha sequences shared between twins had an excess of sequences with low generation probability. Conclusions relied on cross-sectional statistical analysis, since the same donors could not be followed over many years. The excess sharing between twins in beta out-of-frame sequences was weaker because fewer shared sequences reduced the signal-to-noise ratio. Out-of-frame TCR alpha sharing in monozygotic twins was systematically underestimated by recombination models, whereas sharing between unrelated individuals was in agreement with the recombination models.

This clonotype was counted between two and nine times. Its binding antigen is unknown. No much larger clonotype is one base removed from it; base qualities were not supplied. Every donor was a healthy Caucasian. Three pairs of female monozygotic twins, all aged 18 to 29 years, were included in the twin cohort. Positive isolation kits from Invitrogen were used to isolate the CD4+ and CD8+ T cell populations. Preparation of the library involved 5' RACE. Instrument on record: Illumina HiSeq 2000. Template switching introduced a universal primer binding site; the final cDNA contained a unique molecular identifier, enabling accurate counting of TCR cDNA molecules. First-strand cDNA for TCR alpha and beta chains was synthesized from specific primers in the conserved constant-segment region. To control for contamination, each cDNA library was double barcoded with a SMART-Mk sample barcode plus Illumina barcodes. TruSeq adapter sequences and Illumina sample barcodes were added in two successive PCR steps. The TCR alpha and beta cDNA libraries were sequenced on the Illumina HiSeq platform using custom primers. In the paper's pipeline: MiGEC processed the raw reads to extract unique molecular identifiers, while MiXCR was used to determine the CDR3 positions. For each individual, recombination models were inferred using an EM algorithm with the repgenHMM and IGoR tools. Shared clonotypes were analyzed with the tcR package in R, and sharing was normalized by the product of cloneset sizes. To study raw recombination free of thymic and clonal selection effects, out-of-frame nonproductive sequences were analyzed. TCRdb ran its own pipeline on the public reads, namely fastp trimming at Q25 and MiXCR clone calling, and kept in-frame beta chains. Each CDR3 protein appears once, grouped with its most common genes and DNA. TCRdb, not the original authors, processed these V and J calls. The sample records approximately 300,000 distinct CDR3 sequences, over 8.5% of which are singletons. The ten largest account for 5.5% to 9% of the sample.

This sample was shared with a second study, whose subject was yellow fever vaccine responses in identical twins. As that second study puts it: According to the authors, the vaccine-induced T cell response in identical twins seemed to be partly convergent and partly specific to each individual. Focusing on identical twins, the study followed the T cell clones that responded to the vaccine, and did so with precision.

This clonotype was obtained from a woman aged 18-29 years in good health. Sequencing was done on a sample of CD8+ T cells sorted from blood.

The DNA sequence follows: TGTGCCAGCAGCCGTGACGACAGCACCGGGGAGCTGTTTTTT. Its amino acids are CASSRDDSTGELFF. Rearrangement joined TRBV12-3 or TRBV12-4 to TRBJ2-2, and possibly TRBD1, on 5 matching bases. V is clipped by 6 bases and J by 4 bases, and the sequence between their germline boundaries is 12 bases long. Its CDR3 holds 14 amino acids, cysteine through phenylalanine. Just CDR3 DNA is preserved here, 42 bases in frame from base 1.